This entry is about one TCR beta chain. What it binds is unknown. CDR3 length: 14 amino acids. Per germline, CDR1 MGHRA and CDR2 YSYEKL. V was cut by 0 bases and J by 5 bases, with 10 bases left in between. The sample comes from a study of regulatory dendritic cells for organ transplantation. Data came from immunoSEQ multiplex PCR; TCRdb stores just in-frame clones and leaves some out. The sample lists approximately 10,000 clones; over 85% were seen once. CFSE-labeled sorted T cells met regulatory or mature dendritic cells for four to five days. The sequencing input was naive CD8+ T cells from blood cultured with dendritic cells. Subset reported: CD45RA+ naive T cells. The genes are TRBV4-1 and TRBJ2-5; D ambiguous. This clonotype originated in a human donor in good health. The CDR3 here is CASSQDLSRETQYF. The CDR3 bases are TGCGCCAGCAGCCAAGATTTGTCACGGGAGACCCAGTACTTC.